This T cell receptor (beta chain) was identified during a study of chemoradiotherapy in HPV16-positive cancers. As for the study in general: Candidate HPV-specific T-cell clones and common TCR motifs came from functional assays in a couple of HPV16-positive patients. The study, taken as a whole, reports: During treatment, candidate HPV-specific clones and E7-related motifs expanded in tumor. Functional assays defining HPV-specific T cells used only two HPV16-positive patients.

Repeated repertoire sampling spanned the course of chemoradiotherapy. CDR3 length: 15 residues. V trimming: 7 bases; J trimming: 2 bases; junction bases outside the gene matches: 7. Germline V lookup: CDR1 MNHNS, CDR2 SASEGT. Comments on this clone: As yet, its antigen is unknown.

The data were produced by immunoSEQ multiplex PCR, yet TCRdb's version contains in-frame clones alone and is incomplete. The sample gives several thousand clones, about 88% of which show up once; approximately 2.5% is in the top ten. Sample: tumor tissue, taken from a patient who underwent chemoradiotherapy. The source of this sequence is a human donor with HPV-associated anogenital cancer. V gene TRBV6-1 combines with J gene TRBJ1-5, with TRBD1 identical over 8 bases. In DNA form, the CDR3 reads TGTGCCAGCAAGAGAACAGGGGGACGCAATCAGCCCCAGCATTTT. Amino acids: CASKRTGGRNQPQHF.